Each of the 9 T cell receptor beta chains below was sequenced from the same sample in a study of blood T cell repertoires in COVID-19. The protocol was immunoSEQ multiplex PCR, while the TCRdb copy is restricted to in-frame clones and leaves out a portion. The sample holds approximately 180,000 clones, more than 75% seen once. The sequenced sample was peripheral blood. The receptor set was obtained from a man in his forties with active or convalescent COVID-19.

The rearrangement uses TRBV7-2 and TRBJ2-1; 9 nucleotides agree with TRBD1. After removal of 3 bases from V and 10 bases from J, the junction contained 10 bases not matched to a gene. Germline loops: CDR1 SGHTA, CDR2 FQGNSA. This CDR3 is 15 amino acids long. This chain's CDR3 is CASSFFGTGLGEQFF. The CDR3 bases are TGTGCCAGCAGCTTTTTTGGGACAGGGTTAGGGGAGCAGTTCTTC.

The chain is built from TRBV18 and TRBJ1-2; D is possibly TRBD1 (5 bases). The V and J ends lost 2 bases and 4 bases respectively, with 17 bases between them. This CDR3 is built from 16 residues. The germline CDR1 and CDR2 sequences are KGHSH and LQKENI. The CDR3, as DNA: TGTGCCAGCTCACCATCCAAGGGGAGGCAGAGCTATGGCTACACCTTC. Protein sequence: CASSPSKGRQSYGYTF.

V gene TRBV10-3 combines with J gene TRBJ2-2, with D maybe TRBD1 (5 bases). V shed 6 bases and J shed 9 bases, with 8 bases lying between them. The CDR3 totals 11 residues. Germline CDR1 is ENHRY and CDR2 is SYGVKD. This CDR3 is CAISEDRELFF. The DNA for the CDR3 is TGTGCCATCAGCGAGGACAGGGAGCTGTTTTTT.

CDR3 DNA: TGTGCCAGCAGCCAAGTAGCGAACCCCCTCTTTAGCACAGATACGCAGTATTTT. Protein product: CASSQVANPLFSTDTQYF. The chain combines TRBV3-1 (or the pseudogene TRBV3-2) with TRBJ2-3, with D possibly matching TRBD2 (5 bases). The germline gives CDR1 LGHDT, CDR2 YNNKEL (reference sequence). The CDR3 loop spans 18 amino acids. V lost 1 base to trimming and J lost 0 bases, with 17 bases between them.

The chain links TRBV21-1 to TRBJ1-5; the table gives TRBD1 as D, unverified against the DNA. TRBV21-1 represents a pseudogene. This CDR3 comprises 19 residues. The chain's CDR3 is CASSPKEGQVHYSNQPQHF. The CDR3 region has the DNA TGTGCCAGCAGCCCAAAGGAGGGACAGGTTCATTATAGCAATCAGCCCCAGCATTTT.

The chain is built from TRBV19 and TRBJ1-5, with a possible D match to TRBD1 (6 bases). This CDR3 is 14 amino acids long. The germline gives CDR1 LNHDA, CDR2 SQIVND (reference sequence). Trimming cost V 5 bases and J 4 bases, with 12 bases left between them. The CDR3, as DNA: TGTGCCAGTAGTTGGGGGGGCAGGAATCAGCCCCAGCATTTT. Amino acids: CASSWGGRNQPQHF.

V and J are TRBV7-8 and TRBJ2-7, with a weak D call TRBD2 (7 bases). The CDR3 totals 14 residues. Germline CDR1 and CDR2: SGHVS and FQNEAQ. The germline V and J ends were trimmed by 4 bases and 6 bases, with 16 bases remaining between them. The CDR3 spells CASSSGRGGGEQYF. Written as DNA, the CDR3 is TGTGCCAGCAGCTCGGGCAGAGGGGGGGGCGAGCAGTACTTC.

The chain uses TRBV4-1 and TRBJ2-7; no firm D call. The ends were cut back, 1 base at V and 4 bases at J, with 14 bases in the middle. The CDR3 is 15 amino acids. Germline V gene lookup returns CDR1 MGHRA and CDR2 YSYEKL. Written as DNA, the CDR3 is TGCGCCAGCAGCCAAGGATCGACTTATGAATACGAGCAGTACTTC. Translating it yields CASSQGSTYEYEQYF.

This chain uses TRBV30 with TRBJ1-2, with 7 nucleotides matching TRBD1. J was trimmed by 0 bases and V by 2 bases; bases with no gene match: 3. This CDR3 region has 14 residues. CDR1 is GTSNPN, CDR2 SVGIG, per germline (reference sequence). The CDR3 here is CAWSRDSSNYGYTF. DNA of the CDR3: TGTGCCTGGAGTAGGGACAGTTCTAACTATGGCTACACCTTC.